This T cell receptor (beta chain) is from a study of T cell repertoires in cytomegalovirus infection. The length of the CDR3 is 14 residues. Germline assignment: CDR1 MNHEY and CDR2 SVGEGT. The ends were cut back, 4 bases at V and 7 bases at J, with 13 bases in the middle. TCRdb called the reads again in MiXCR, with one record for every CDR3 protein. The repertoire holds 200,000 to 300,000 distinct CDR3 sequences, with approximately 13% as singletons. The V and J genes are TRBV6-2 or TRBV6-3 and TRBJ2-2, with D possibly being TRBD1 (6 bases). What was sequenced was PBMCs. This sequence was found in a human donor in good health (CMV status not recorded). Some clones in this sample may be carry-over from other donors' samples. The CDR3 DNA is TGTGCCAGCAGTTCCACGACACAGGGCGGGGAGCTGTTTTTT. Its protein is CASSSTTQGGELFF.